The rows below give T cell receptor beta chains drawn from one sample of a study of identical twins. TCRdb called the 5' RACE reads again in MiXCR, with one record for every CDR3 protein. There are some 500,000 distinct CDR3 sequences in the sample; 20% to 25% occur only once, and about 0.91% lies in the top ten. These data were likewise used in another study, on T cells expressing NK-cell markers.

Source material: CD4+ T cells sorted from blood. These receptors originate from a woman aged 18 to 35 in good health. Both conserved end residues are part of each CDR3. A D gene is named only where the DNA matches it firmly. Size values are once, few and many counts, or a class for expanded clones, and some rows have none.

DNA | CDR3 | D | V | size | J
TGTGCCAGCAGCGCGCGTAGCGGGAGGGCCTATGAGACCCAGTACTTC | CASSARSGRAYETQYF | TRBD2 | TRBV7-2 | - | TRBJ2-5
TGTGCCAGCAGTGAGACTGAAGCTTTCTTT | CASSETEAFF | - | TRBV2 | few | TRBJ1-1
TGTGCCAGCAGCTTAGTAACGGGGTTTGGCGCTCGAAATGAAAAACTGTTTTTT | CASSLVTGFGARNEKLFF | - | TRBV11-2 | many | TRBJ1-4
TGTGCCATCAGTGCACTCATGGGGGGGGTCAATGAGCAGTTCTTC | CAISALMGGVNEQFF | TRBD2 | TRBV10-3 | - | TRBJ2-1
TGTGCCAGCAGCTTCCGGGACTCTAATTCACCCCTCCACTTT | CASSFRDSNSPLHF | - | TRBV5-6 | few | TRBJ1-6
TGTGCCAGCAGATCAACTAGCGGGGGAAAAAACATTCAGTACTTC | CASRSTSGGKNIQYF | TRBD2 | TRBV2 | - | TRBJ2-4
TGCGCCAGCAGCTTGGGGACTAGCGGGAGGGCTCGGTTCTTC | CASSLGTSGRARFF | TRBD2 | TRBV5-1 | few | TRBJ2-1
TGTGCCAGCAGTTCCCTACGAGGGAACACTGAAGCTTTCTTT | CASSSLRGNTEAFF | - | TRBV12-3/TRBV12-4 | - | TRBJ1-1
TGCAGTGCTAGGTACAGGCCCAAAGAGACCCAGTACTTC | CSARYRPKETQYF | - | TRBV20-1 | - | TRBJ2-5
TGTGCCAGCACTCCGAGTGGAAGGAACACTGAAGCTTTCTTT | CASTPSGRNTEAFF | - | TRBV12-3/TRBV12-4 | - | TRBJ1-1
TGTGCCTGCAGCCCTCGGAGAAACACAGATACGCAGTATTTT | CACSPRRNTDTQYF | - | TRBV6-1 | - | TRBJ2-3
TGCAGTGCGGCGAGGACGGACCTCTCCTACGAGCAGTACTTC | CSAARTDLSYEQYF | - | TRBV20-1 | few | TRBJ2-7
TGCGCCAGCAGCCAGCGAGGGACAGGGGGAAATGGGGCCAACGTCCTGACTTTC | CASSQRGTGGNGANVLTF | TRBD1 | TRBV4-1 | - | TRBJ2-6
TGTGCCAGCAGCTTAGGCGAGGGAGAGACCCAGTACTTC | CASSLGEGETQYF | - | TRBV7-2 | - | TRBJ2-5
TGCAGTGCCCAACCCCACAGGGGGAACACTGAAGCTTTCTTT | CSAQPHRGNTEAFF | TRBD1 | TRBV20-1 | many | TRBJ1-1
TGTGCCAGCAGCCTACAGGGGCCGGGGTACAATGAGCAGTTCTTC | CASSLQGPGYNEQFF | TRBD1 | TRBV7-2 | once | TRBJ2-1
TGTGCCAGCAGCTCTATCGCGGGACTTCATACTGAAGCTTTCTTT | CASSSIAGLHTEAFF | - | TRBV7-8 | - | TRBJ1-1
TGTGCCAGCAGCAAGCTGGGGCAGTCGCCCCACGAGCAGTACTTC | CASSKLGQSPHEQYF | - | TRBV11-1 | once | TRBJ2-7